This T cell receptor (beta chain) came from a study of shared clonotypes between healthy human individuals (dated by TCRdb to about 2020). Broadly, across the study: The cohort included three men and two women between 18 and 49 years of age. For each donor, CD4 naive and CD4 memory were each run on three plates, CD8 naive on two plates, and CD8 memory on one plate. The study deeply sequenced blood TCR repertoires of five healthy adults to estimate repertoire size and the extent of clonotype sharing between individuals. Libraries were prepared and TCR repertoires were sequenced by different laboratories using diverse techniques, in order to increase sequencing depth and limit assay-specific biases. Each donor's leukapheresis produced roughly between roughly 0.85 and 10 billion PBMCs.

V lost 8 bases and J lost 12 bases, and the count of bases not matched to a germline gene is 9. CDR1 and CDR2, looked up from the germline V gene (reference sequence), are MNHNY and SVGAGI. The CDR3 measures 13 amino acids from cysteine to phenylalanine. Just CDR3 DNA is preserved here, 39 bases in frame from base 1. Using the deep immunoSEQ assay, TCR CDR3 regions were amplified from genomic DNA by multiplex PCR. Genomic DNA extracted from each cell subset was distributed evenly over all wells of several immunoSEQ 96-well plates, and each plate served as one replicate. For sorted subsets, 200 to 250 ng of genomic DNA, equivalent to 25,000 to 35,000 T cell genomes, went into each replicate PCR. Purified libraries were measured with a Qubit 3.0 fluorometer, size-checked on a Bioanalyzer 2100, and measured again with the KAPA Library Quantification kit. Each immunoSEQ 96-well plate was sequenced on its own single-read 150-cycle Illumina NextSeq 550 flow cell. The paper's data handling went like this. Because the immunoSEQ output held only junctional sequences and lacked quality scores, the filtering could not match the filtering applied to full-length reads. Sequences were annotated with PyIR, a Python wrapper for IgBLAST v1.9, and V/J genes and CDR3 were assigned using IMGT germline references. Any read was removed if the V/J assignment was weak (E-value above 1e-6), the CDR3 was missing, or the read contained stop codons, out-of-frame junctions, or ambiguous translated residues. V3J clonotypes were defined by identical inferred V gene, J gene, and CDR3 amino acid sequence. The percentage overlap between two repertoires was calculated by dividing the number of shared unique clonotypes by the size of the smaller repertoire. Three approaches were used to assess repertoire richness: RTK rarefaction, the Chao1 estimator, and Recon v2.1 estimates of unobserved clonotypes. Generation probabilities for all TCRbeta clonotypes obtained by the gDNA method from a few donors were computed using OLGA. The source is immuneACCESS, and TCRdb retained only in-frame sequences with V and J called. Part of the clones is not carried over; for the studies checked, unresolved V genes explain less than half of this, and the remainder is unexplained. That table furnishes V, J and clone size, whereas the DNA furnished D and trimming. The sample table shows around 2.3 million clones, and approximately 94% are seen once. The ten largest clones take up around 0.13% of the sample.

Overall results and qualifications from the work: Because the study included a small number of donors, the genetic and exposure-history diversity represented was limited. Larger estimated clonotype richness was generally found for naive subsets than for memory subsets. Only blood was sampled, and tissue TCR repertoires likely differ from those in blood. Based on pairwise subsampling, the degree of clonotype sharing among donors was expected to be affected by sequencing depth. Across four donors, around 5% of naive CD4, around 3.3% of naive CD8, about 2.3% of memory CD4, and 0.4% of memory CD8 clonotypes were shared. Incomplete sequencing was indicated by rarefaction of sorted-subset datasets, despite the large sequencing depth. Clonotypes shared by all four sorted-subset donors showed higher generation probabilities than non-shared clonotypes.

On this clone itself: Its recognized antigen is unknown. No quality values exist for individual bases; no much larger clone is one base distant.

The donors were healthy, HIV-negative adults who had no recently reported acute infections or vaccinations. Every donor was a Caucasian adult residing in Nashville, Tennessee, USA. CD4+ T cells were enriched through magnetic negative selection, after which naive cells were positively selected on CD45RA and the remaining negative fraction served as the memory subset. Blood was collected by leukapheresis, and PBMCs were isolated by Ficoll-Histopaque density gradient centrifugation and then cryopreserved in liquid nitrogen vapor phase. Analytical flow cytometry was used to check the purity and quantity of every magnetically sorted T cell population. Genomic DNA was isolated from each sorted fraction and quantified by UV absorbance on a Nanodrop 2000c.

Sequenced: naive CD4+ T cells sorted from blood. Sample cell subset or site, as interpreted from the label and publication: CD45RA+ positively selected. The receptor was derived from a man younger than 35 in good health. The chain joins TRBV6-6 to TRBJ1-6, with TRBD1 matching 8 junction bases. The CDR3 loop reads CASALQGGRPLHF. The bases read TGTGCCAGCGCCTTACAGGGGGGGAGACCCCTCCACTTT.